These T cell receptor beta chains were read from a single sample in a study of T cell repertoires in cytomegalovirus infection. Via MiXCR, TCRdb re-called the reads, giving one row per CDR3 protein. The sample consists of a few hundred thousand distinct CDR3 sequences, more than 8% of them appearing once. The sample consisted of PBMCs. These receptors came from a human donor in good health (CMV status not recorded). Some clones in this sample may be carry-over from other donors' samples. Each CDR3 is given with its conserved first and last residue. A D gene is named only where the DNA matches it firmly. Size is omitted from some rows. Given values are once, few, many or a class for expanded clones.

v_call,d_call,j_call,clone_size,cdr3_nt,cdr3_aa
TRBV4-3,TRBD2,TRBJ2-5,many,TGCGCCAGCAGCCACGGGACTAGCCCCCAAGAGACCCAGTACTTC,CASSHGTSPQETQYF
TRBV2,.,TRBJ2-7,.,TGTGCCAGCAGTGAACAGGGCTCGTCCTACGAGCAGTACTTC,CASSEQGSSYEQYF
TRBV6-5,.,TRBJ1-1,few,TGTGCCAGCAGTTACGACGGGAGAACGGCTGAAGCTTTCTTT,CASSYDGRTAEAFF
TRBV19,.,TRBJ1-2,many,TGTGCCAGTAAGGGATGGACAGAAGGCTACACCTTC,CASKGWTEGYTF
TRBV20-1,.,TRBJ1-1,few,TGCAGTGCTAGACCCCAAGGGGTGGTAGCTTTCTTT,CSARPQGVVAFF
TRBV7-4,TRBD1,TRBJ1-1,.,TGTGCCAGCAGCTACGACAGGGGGACTGAAGCTTTCTTT,CASSYDRGTEAFF
TRBV12-3/TRBV12-4,.,TRBJ1-5,few,TGTGCCAGCAGTTTTTGGGGGGGCAATCAGCCCCAGCATTTT,CASSFWGGNQPQHF
TRBV28,TRBD1,TRBJ1-1,.,TGTGCCAGCAGTTACAGGGGGCGCGGGGAAAACACTGAAGCTTTCTTT,CASSYRGRGENTEAFF
TRBV6-2/TRBV6-3,.,TRBJ2-2,.,TGTGCCAGCAGTTACTCGAGGGGCGGAGACTACACCGGGGAGCTGTTTTTT,CASSYSRGGDYTGELFF
TRBV4-3,.,TRBJ1-4,many,TGCGCCAGCAGCCAATACAAGACGGGAACGACTAATGAAAAACTGTTTTTT,CASSQYKTGTTNEKLFF
TRBV7-2,.,TRBJ1-5,many,TGTGCCAGCAGCTCAAGAGACCCCGGGGGCAATCAGCCCCAGCATTTT,CASSSRDPGGNQPQHF
TRBV7-2,.,TRBJ1-1,.,TGTGCCAGCAGCTTAGTGGGGGGCCCTTACAGTGAAGCTTTCTTT,CASSLVGGPYSEAFF
TRBV15,.,TRBJ2-5,.,TGTGCCACCAGCAGATCCTGGGGTATACAAGAGACCCAGTACTTC,CATSRSWGIQETQYF
TRBV7-2,.,TRBJ1-2,many,TGTGCCAGCAGCGCAGAAGGGGTGATGGGCGGCTACACCTTC,CASSAEGVMGGYTF
TRBV4-1,TRBD1,TRBJ2-5,.,TGCGCCAGCGCGCCACCCGGGGCAGGGGGAGTAAAGACCCAGTACTTC,CASAPPGAGGVKTQYF
TRBV7-2,.,TRBJ2-5,.,TGTGCCAGCAGCCCTCAGGCAGTGGGGGCTGGGAGGGAGACCCAGTACTTC,CASSPQAVGAGRETQYF
TRBV2,.,TRBJ1-4,few,TGTGCCAGGGGTCAGAGGGCTAATGAAAAACTGTTTTTT,CARGQRANEKLFF
TRBV6-5,.,TRBJ2-1,.,TGTGCCAGCAGTTACGGGGCGGGGACAGAGCAGTTCTTC,CASSYGAGTEQFF